These 28 T cell receptor beta chains originate from one sample sequenced in a study of blood T cell repertoires in COVID-19. Method: immunoSEQ multiplex PCR; TCRdb's copy keeps in-frame clones and lacks some. Of 95,000 to 150,000 clones in the sample, 78% were seen once. The specimen was peripheral blood. The receptors stem from a man between 65 and 85 years old with acute or convalescent COVID-19.

The genes are TRBV3-1 (or the pseudogene TRBV3-2) and TRBJ1-1; TRBD1 agrees at 7 bases. With V trimmed by 2 bases and J by 3 bases, 3 bases remained unmatched. The CDR3 is 14 amino acids. Germline V gene sequence: CDR1 LGHDT, CDR2 YNNKEL (reference sequence). The chain's CDR3 is CASSQSDRYTEAFF. As DNA, the CDR3 is TGTGCCAGCAGCCAATCGGACAGGTACACTGAAGCTTTCTTT.

V usage is TRBV15 and J usage is TRBJ2-3; TRBD1 might be the D (5 bases). The CDR3 is 15 amino acids. Germline V gene lookup returns CDR1 LNHNV and CDR2 YYDKDF (reference sequence). V was clipped by 5 bases and J by 0 bases, with 12 bases between them. In nucleotides, the CDR3 is TGTGCCACCAGCTCATGGACACCGAGCACAGATACGCAGTATTTT. This encodes CATSSWTPSTDTQYF.

This clone was counted between two and nine times. V gene TRBV6-2 or TRBV6-3 combines with J gene TRBJ1-1, with 7 bases aligning to TRBD1. The V gene end was trimmed by 4 bases and the J gene end by 5 bases; junction bases not matched to a gene: 7. Germline V gives CDR1 MNHEY, CDR2 SVGEGT. The CDR3 extends over 14 amino acids. CDR3 amino acids: CASSFWGRGTEAFF. Here the CDR3 DNA reads TGTGCCAGCAGTTTCTGGGGCAGGGGGACTGAAGCTTTCTTT.

CDR3 sequence (DNA): TGCGCCAGCAGCCAAGACCGAGGGAGAGGGACCCAGTACTTC. Translation gives CASSQDRGRGTQYF. The chain carries TRBV4-3 and TRBJ2-5, with D possibly matching TRBD2 (5 bases). V was cut by 0 bases and J by 7 bases, with 12 bases left in between. The CDR3 covers 14 residues. Germline V gene sequence: CDR1 LGHNA, CDR2 YSLEER.

The sample holds a few counts of this clone. The chain links TRBV5-1 to TRBJ1-2; no definite D call. CDR1 and CDR2 from the germline V gene are SGHRS and YFSETQ. This CDR3 spans 14 amino acids. Trimming cost V 5 bases and J 5 bases, with 16 bases left between them. CDR3 sequence reads: CASSFGERYYGYTF. The DNA of the CDR3 is TGCGCCAGCAGTTTCGGAGAACGATATTATGGCTACACCTTC.

V and J are TRBV4-2 and TRBJ1-5; 12 bases fit TRBD1. Unmatched junction bases numbered 2, after V lost 0 bases and J lost 2 bases. The length of the CDR3 is 17 residues. The V gene's germline CDR1 is LGHNA and CDR2 YNFKEQ. The CDR3 protein is CASSQEGQGAGNQPQHF. CDR3 sequence (DNA): TGTGCCAGCAGCCAAGAGGGACAGGGGGCTGGCAATCAGCCCCAGCATTTT.

The V gene is TRBV7-2, the J gene TRBJ2-5; 10 nucleotides line up with TRBD2. Germline CDR1 and CDR2: SGHTA and FQGNSA. CDR3 length: 15 residues. V lost 3 bases to trimming and J lost 5 bases; unmatched junction nucleotides: 6. CDR3 sequence: CASSFQRGGIETQYF. The CDR3 bases are TGTGCCAGCAGCTTTCAGCGGGGGGGCATTGAGACCCAGTACTTC.

Points on this clone: Different DNA sequences within this sample yield the same CDR3. The V and J genes are TRBV7-9 and TRBJ2-5; TRBD1 might be the D (5 bases). Germline V gives CDR1 SEHNR, CDR2 FQNEAQ (reference sequence). V was shortened by 5 bases and J by 4 bases, with 8 bases between the two germline ends. The length of the CDR3 is 12 residues. The CDR3 here is CASSPQGETQYF. The CDR3 bases are TGTGCCAGCAGCCCCCAGGGAGAGACCCAGTACTTC.

This CDR3 reads CASSTLTGKGYEQYF. The CDR3 coding sequence is TGTGCCAGTAGTACCCTGACAGGGAAGGGCTACGAGCAGTACTTC. The rearrangement links TRBV19 to TRBJ2-7; TRBD1 matches at 7 bases. The CDR3 is 15 residues long. V was pared by 4 bases and J by 3 bases, with 9 bases of the junction left unmatched. Per germline, CDR1 LNHDA and CDR2 SQIVND (reference sequence).

The CDR3 nucleotides are TGCGCCAGCAGCCTACCACAGGACCAGACCCAGTACTTC. The encoded protein is CASSLPQDQTQYF. The rearrangement joins TRBV4-1 to TRBJ2-5, with D maybe TRBD1 (5 bases). The CDR3 extends over 13 amino acids. Trimming shortened V by 4 bases and J by 6 bases, and 12 bases separated the two germline ends. Germline values: CDR1 MGHRA, CDR2 YSYEKL.

The chain uses TRBV4-2 and TRBJ1-1, with 9 bases that match TRBD1. After removal of 3 bases from V and 1 base from J, the junction contained 3 bases not matched to a gene. The CDR3 has 15 amino acids. From germline, CDR1 is LGHNA and CDR2 YNFKEQ. CDR3: CASSQLTGGNTEAFF. As DNA, the CDR3 is TGTGCCAGCAGCCAGTTGACAGGGGGGAACACTGAAGCTTTCTTT.

The chain employs TRBV5-6 and TRBJ2-2, with 12 bases matching TRBD2. V lost 4 bases to trimming and J lost 1 base; unmatched junction nucleotides: 2. The CDR3 totals 16 residues. Germline CDR1 and CDR2: SGHDT and YYEEEE. The CDR3 nucleotides are TGTGCCAGCAGCCGACTAGCGGGGGTGAACACCGGGGAGCTGTTTTTT. Its protein product is CASSRLAGVNTGELFF.

The gene calls are TRBV11-2 and TRBJ1-1; 10 bases agree with TRBD1. This CDR3 is built from 13 residues. The V segment lost 5 bases and the J segment 4 bases; nucleotides outside the gene matches: 1. Germline assignment: CDR1 SGHAT and CDR2 FQNNGV. CDR3 sequence: CASSRDRGTEAFF. The CDR3 DNA sequence: TGTGCCAGCAGCCGGGACAGGGGCACTGAAGCTTTCTTT.

Notes on this clone: Compared with germline, one end of the junction differs, possibly owing to a read error. As DNA, the CDR3 is TGTGCCAGCAGCACTTGGACTAGCGGGGGACGCTTC. It yields the protein CASSTWTSGGRF. This chain uses TRBV7-9 with TRBJ2-7, with 13 bases that match TRBD2. The CDR3 runs 12 residues. The V gene's germline CDR1 is SEHNR and CDR2 FQNEAQ (reference sequence).

The chain combines TRBV18 with TRBJ2-2, with D maybe TRBD1 (6 bases). Trimming took 4 bases from V and 0 from J, leaving 9 bases between them. This CDR3 has 15 amino acids. Germline lookup yields CDR1 KGHSH and CDR2 LQKENI. CDR3: CASSHRTANTGELFF. The CDR3 DNA is TGTGCCAGCTCACACCGGACAGCGAACACCGGGGAGCTGTTTTTT. Full variable domain (rest looked up from reference TRBV18 and TRBJ2-2): NAGVMQNPRHLVRRRGQEARLRCSPMKGHSHVYWYRQLPEEGLKFMVYLQKENIIDESGMPKERFSAEFPKEGPSILRIQQVVRGDSAAYFCASSHRTANTGELFFGEGSRLTVL.

The rearrangement links TRBV2 to TRBJ2-3; D might be TRBD1 (6 bases). This CDR3 comprises 14 residues. The V gene lost 5 bases and the J gene lost 2 bases, with 11 bases spanning the gap. Looked up from germline, CDR1 is SNHLY and CDR2 is FYNNEI. CDR3 bases: TGTGCCAGCAGTTCAAACAGGGTCACAGATACGCAGTATTTT. Amino acid sequence: CASSSNRVTDTQYF.

The sample holds a few counts of this clone. The rearrangement uses TRBV7-2 and TRBJ1-1, with D perhaps matching TRBD1 (5 bases). Trimming took 4 bases from V and 1 from J, leaving 10 bases between them. Germline V lookup: CDR1 SGHTA, CDR2 FQGNSA. The CDR3 spans 14 residues. CDR3 nucleotides: TGTGCCAGCAGCTCACAAACAGGGAACACTGAAGCTTTCTTT. Its protein product is CASSSQTGNTEAFF.

This clone was recorded only once. V and J are TRBV19 and TRBJ1-1, with 9 nucleotides matching TRBD1. Germline-derived CDR1 and CDR2 are LNHDA and SQIVND (reference sequence). J was trimmed by 0 bases and V by 11 bases; bases with no gene match: 13. CDR3 size: 16 residues. This CDR3 reads CAARIPGQGLNTEAFF. The CDR3 region has the DNA TGTGCCGCTCGAATCCCGGGACAGGGATTGAACACTGAAGCTTTCTTT. The variable domain in full, completed from reference TRBV19 and TRBJ1-1, reads DGGITQSPKYLFRKEGQNVTLSCEQNLNHDAMYWYRQDPGQGLRLIYYSQIVNDFQKGDIAEGYSVSREKKESFPLTVTSAQKNPTAFYLCAARIPGQGLNTEAFFGQGTRLTVV.

This chain links TRBV18 with TRBJ1-6; a weak D match, TRBD1 (5 bases). This CDR3 spans 15 amino acids. Germline V CDR1 and CDR2: KGHSH, LQKENI. Between the trimmed V and J ends, which lost 0 bases and 9 bases, there was a span of 12 bases. For the CDR3, the DNA is TGTGCCAGCTCACCACCGCAGGGAAAAAGTTCACCCCTCCACTTT. This translates into CASSPPQGKSSPLHF.

This clone was detected only a few times. The chain combines TRBV4-3 with TRBJ2-7, with 10 bases fitting TRBD1. Trimming cost V 0 bases and J 3 bases; bases outside gene matches: 11. Germline CDR1 LGHNA, CDR2 YSLEER. CDR3 length: 18 residues. Written as DNA, the CDR3 is TGCGCCAGCAGCCAAGATAGGTCGTTGGGGGACAGGGGCTACGAGCAGTACTTC. Translation gives CASSQDRSLGDRGYEQYF.

This clone was observed a few times. This chain links TRBV5-6 with TRBJ1-6; D uncertain. Trimming cost V 8 bases and J 0 bases, with 3 bases left between them. This CDR3 comprises 12 residues. Per germline, CDR1 SGHDT and CDR2 YYEEEE. The CDR3 nucleotides are TGTGCCAGTCGCTCCTATAATTCACCCCTCCACTTT. Its protein product is CASRSYNSPLHF.

V gene TRBV11-1 combines with J gene TRBJ2-1; 7 bases are shared with TRBD1. The germline CDR1 and CDR2 sequences are SGHAT and FQDESV (reference sequence). The V and J ends lost 4 bases and 4 bases, in that order; junction bases with no gene match: 7. The CDR3 is made up of 15 amino acids. The CDR3 reads CASSSGQPGYNEQFF. The CDR3 nucleotides read TGTGCCAGCAGCTCGGGACAGCCTGGGTACAATGAGCAGTTCTTC.

The V gene is TRBV19, the J gene TRBJ1-4; D ambiguous. Looked up from germline, CDR1 is LNHDA and CDR2 is SQIVND (reference sequence). The CDR3 sequence is 14 residues long. V lost 2 bases and J lost 7, with 11 bases in between. This CDR3 reads CASSISTAAEKLFF. The CDR3 nucleotides are TGTGCCAGTAGTATATCTACAGCAGCTGAAAAACTGTTTTTT.

The CDR3 reads CASSLGAPNRDETEAFF. The CDR3 nucleotides are TGCGCCAGCAGCTTGGGCGCTCCAAACAGGGATGAAACTGAAGCTTTCTTT. The V call is TRBV5-1, the J call TRBJ1-1, with D tentatively TRBD1 (6 bases). The CDR3 is made up of 17 amino acids. Between the trimmed V and J ends, which lost 0 bases and 5 bases, there was a span of 20 bases. CDR1 SGHRS and CDR2 YFSETQ come from the germline V gene.

The rearrangement joins TRBV6-6 to TRBJ1-5, with D possibly matching TRBD1 (6 bases). V was trimmed by 10 bases and J by 7 bases, leaving 17 bases between them. The CDR3 consists of 13 residues. The germline gives CDR1 MNHNY, CDR2 SVGAGI (reference sequence). CDR3 protein: CATTGFPRQPQHF. The CDR3 DNA reads as TGTGCCACCACAGGGTTCCCTAGGCAGCCCCAGCATTTT.

V is TRBV5-4 and J is TRBJ2-3, with TRBD2 matching over 7 bases. The CDR3 has 16 amino acids. Per germline, CDR1 SGHNT and CDR2 YYREEE (reference sequence). Losses at the gene ends were 5 bases for V and 1 base for J; bases not matched to a gene: 10. The CDR3 region has the DNA TGTGCCAGCAGTTCCCCGGGACTATGGGGCACAGATACGCAGTATTTT. It encodes CASSSPGLWGTDTQYF.

The chain has TRBV19 and TRBJ1-3; a possible D gene is TRBD1 (6 bases). The CDR3 loop spans 14 amino acids. Looked up from germline, CDR1 is LNHDA and CDR2 is SQIVND (reference sequence). V was pared by 6 bases and J by 3 bases, with 12 bases between. CDR3 region: CASSGARGGNTIYF. The CDR3 DNA sequence: TGTGCCAGTAGCGGGGCCAGGGGTGGAAACACCATATATTTT.

The chain combines TRBV11-3 with TRBJ1-1; maybe TRBD1 (5 bases). The V end lost 5 bases, the J end lost 4 bases, and 20 bases lay between the germline ends. The germline CDR1 and CDR2 sequences are SGHNT and YENEEA. This CDR3 has 16 amino acids. CDR3 coding DNA: TGTGCCAGCAGCCGCAATGGGGCCCGCGGGGGCACTGAAGCTTTCTTT. Translating gives CASSRNGARGGTEAFF.